These 21 T cell receptor beta chains were all obtained from the same sample, sequenced in a study of blood T cell repertoires in COVID-19. The protocol was immunoSEQ multiplex PCR, while the TCRdb copy is restricted to in-frame clones and leaves out a portion. Counted here are more than 150,000 clones, roughly 80% occurring once; the ten biggest clones make up roughly 17%. What was sequenced was PBMCs or T cells enriched from blood (not recorded which). Every receptor here comes from a woman between 50 and 59 years old who had recovered from COVID-19.

Note on this clone: A much larger clone is a single base away; this may be a read error. V gene TRBV7-9 combines with J gene TRBJ2-3; maybe TRBD2 (5 bases). The CDR3 totals 13 residues. V lost 3 bases, J lost 1 base, and 5 bases lay in between. Germline loops: CDR1 SEHNR, CDR2 FQNEAQ (reference sequence). The CDR3 reads CASSFGGTDTQYF. The CDR3 bases are TGTGCCAGCAGCTTCGGGGGCACAGATACGCAGTATTTT.

The chain is built from TRBV15 and TRBJ2-1; 9 bases agree with TRBD1. Germline-derived CDR1 and CDR2 are LNHNV and YYDKDF (reference sequence). With V trimmed by 3 bases and J by 6 bases, 6 bases remained unmatched. This CDR3 has 15 residues. CDR3 amino acids: CATSSSGQGSNEQFF. CDR3 DNA: TGTGCCACCAGCAGCTCGGGACAGGGATCCAATGAGCAGTTCTTC.

To note about this clone: Other DNA sequences in the same sample also yield this CDR3. The gene calls are TRBV19 and TRBJ2-2; TRBD1 might be the D (5 bases). The CDR3 has 15 residues. V lost 1 base, J lost 2 bases, and 8 bases lay in between. CDR1 is LNHDA and CDR2 is SQIVND in the germline V gene (reference sequence). The CDR3 sequence: CASSIGQGNTGELFF. DNA of the CDR3: TGTGCCAGTAGTATAGGCCAGGGTAACACCGGGGAGCTGTTTTTT.

The chain couples TRBV18 to TRBJ2-1, with D perhaps TRBD2 (6 bases). V was trimmed by 4 bases and J by 8 bases, leaving 12 bases between them. The CDR3 loop spans 13 amino acids. Per the germline V gene, CDR1 is KGHSH and CDR2 is LQKENI. The CDR3 bases are TGTGCCAGCTCACAAAATAGCGGCGATGAGCAGTTCTTC. This codes for CASSQNSGDEQFF.

The chain combines TRBV2 with TRBJ2-1; 10 bases line up with TRBD1. Germline V CDR1 and CDR2: SNHLY, FYNNEI. The trim removed 3 bases at V and 6 bases at J, leaving 8 bases unmatched. This CDR3 is 16 amino acids long. The chain's CDR3 is CASSERGTGAANEQFF. In DNA form, the CDR3 reads TGTGCCAGCAGTGAGCGCGGGACAGGGGCGGCCAATGAGCAGTTCTTC.

The CDR3 DNA reads as TGTGCCAGTAGTTTTCCTGGGACAGGATTTGGCTACACCTTC. Residues: CASSFPGTGFGYTF. V gene TRBV19 combines with J gene TRBJ1-2, with TRBD1 matching 8 bases. V gave up 5 bases and J gave up 7 bases; unmatched junction bases: 9. The CDR3 is made up of 14 amino acids. Germline V gene data show CDR1 as LNHDA and CDR2 as SQIVND (reference sequence).

This clone showed up just once. The chain's CDR3 is CAISEFGQGGNQPQHF. DNA for the CDR3: TGTGCCATCAGTGAGTTTGGGCAGGGGGGCAATCAGCCCCAGCATTTT. The chain combines TRBV10-3 with TRBJ1-5, with 7 bases identical to TRBD1. This CDR3 region has 16 residues. CDR1 and CDR2 (germline): ENHRY, SYGVKD. J lost 2 bases, V lost 1 base, and 5 bases had no gene match.

The V call is TRBV28, the J call TRBJ1-2, with D maybe TRBD1 (5 bases). Germline V gives CDR1 MDHEN, CDR2 SYDVKM. The CDR3 is 11 amino acids. Trimming cost V 8 bases and J 6 bases, with 10 bases left between them. The CDR3 sequence: CASSDINGYTF. Written as DNA, the CDR3 is TGTGCCAGCTCGGACATCAATGGCTACACCTTC.

The chain is built from TRBV10-3 and TRBJ2-5, with 8 positions matching TRBD1. V trimming: 10 bases; J trimming: 4 bases; junction bases outside the gene matches: 8. Germline V gene sequence: CDR1 ENHRY, CDR2 SYGVKD. There are 13 residues in the CDR3. The CDR3 DNA sequence: TGTGCCACCACAGGGGGTAATCGAGAGACCCAGTACTTC. It yields the protein CATTGGNRETQYF.

The rearrangement uses TRBV11-3 and TRBJ2-7; D may be TRBD2 (5 bases). The CDR3 has 13 amino acids. Germline values: CDR1 SGHNT, CDR2 YENEEA. Trimming pared 5 bases from V and 6 bases from J, leaving 14 bases between. The CDR3 is CASSTSLAGEQYF. CDR3 nucleotide sequence: TGTGCCAGCAGCACCTCTCTCGCGGGCGAGCAGTACTTC.

The chain uses TRBV28 and TRBJ2-2, with 8 bases matching TRBD1. From germline, CDR1 is MDHEN and CDR2 SYDVKM. This CDR3 region has 16 residues. Losses at the gene ends were 3 bases for V and 6 bases for J; bases not matched to a gene: 9. CDR3 coding DNA: TGTGCCAGCAGTTTGACGGACAGGGCTGGAGCCGGGGAGCTGTTTTTT. The encoded protein is CASSLTDRAGAGELFF.

The chain combines TRBV19 with TRBJ2-2; D is perhaps TRBD1 (5 bases). The CDR3 has 15 amino acids. V lost 7 bases and J lost 1, with 13 bases in between. CDR1 is LNHDA and CDR2 is SQIVND in the germline V gene (reference sequence). CDR3 loop: CASNPRTLNTGELFF. CDR3 DNA sequence: TGTGCCAGTAACCCGCGGACATTGAACACCGGGGAGCTGTTTTTT.

The chain joins TRBV5-1 to TRBJ1-4; 8 bases agree with TRBD1. Germline-derived CDR1 and CDR2 are SGHRS and YFSETQ. The V segment lost 6 bases and the J segment 2 bases; nucleotides outside the gene matches: 3. The CDR3 totals 14 residues. For the CDR3, the DNA is TGCGCCAGCACCACAGGGGGTACTAATGAAAAACTGTTTTTT. Protein sequence: CASTTGGTNEKLFF.

This clone appeared once. The genes are TRBV6-5 and TRBJ1-2; 10 nucleotides match TRBD1. The ends lost 5 bases at V and 7 bases at J; junction bases unmatched: 4. This CDR3 contains 13 residues. CDR1 MNHEY and CDR2 SVGAGI come from the germline V gene. The DNA of the CDR3 is TGTGCCAGCAGTCCCCGGGACAGGGGTGGCTACACCTTC. It codes for CASSPRDRGGYTF.

The chain links TRBV6-5 to TRBJ1-3; possible D gene TRBD1, 5 bases. The CDR3 contains 14 residues. Germline-derived CDR1 and CDR2 are MNHEY and SVGAGI. The germline V and J ends were trimmed by 6 bases and 0 bases, with 9 bases remaining between them. As DNA, the CDR3 is TGTGCCAGCAGGACAGACCGCTCTGGAAACACCATATATTTT. Residues: CASRTDRSGNTIYF.

V and J are TRBV11-2 and TRBJ2-7; the match to TRBD1 covers 7 bases. Germline V gene sequence: CDR1 SGHAT, CDR2 FQNNGV. The CDR3 is made up of 15 amino acids. The J segment lost 2 bases and the V segment lost 3 bases, leaving 7 bases of the junction unmatched. CDR3 bases: TGTGCCAGCAGCTTTTTGGATCAGGGGGCCTACGAGCAGTACTTC. Translated, it gives CASSFLDQGAYEQYF. The variable domain in full, with the rest retrieved from reference TRBV11-2 and TRBJ2-7, is EAGVAQSPRYKIIEKRQSVAFWCNPISGHATLYWYQQILGQGPKLLIQFQNNGVVDDSQLPKDRFSAERLKGVDSTLKIQPAKLEDSAVYLCASSFLDQGAYEQYFGPGTRLTVT.

The chain is built from TRBV6-2 or TRBV6-3 and TRBJ2-5; possibly TRBD2 for D (6 bases). The CDR3 extends over 14 amino acids. The germline V gene has CDR1 MNHEY and CDR2 SVGEGT. The V gene lost 2 bases and the J gene lost 5 bases, with 12 bases spanning the gap. Written as DNA, the CDR3 is TGTGCCAGCAGTTACGGGGGACTGAGGGAGACCCAGTACTTC. It is translated as CASSYGGLRETQYF.

There are a few counts of this clone. The chain recombines TRBV5-1 with TRBJ2-1, with TRBD2 matching over 9 bases. J gave up 4 bases and V 5 bases, and 10 bases lay outside the gene matches. CDR3 size: 16 residues. Germline CDR1 SGHRS, CDR2 YFSETQ. The CDR3 DNA sequence: TGCGCCAGCAGTGACCGGGGGACTAGCTCTTACAATGAGCAGTTCTTC. It yields the protein CASSDRGTSSYNEQFF.

This clone was recorded a few times. This chain joins TRBV15 and TRBJ1-5; 7 bases align to TRBD1. The CDR3 sequence is 16 residues long. Looked up from germline, CDR1 is LNHNV and CDR2 is YYDKDF (reference sequence). Trimming took 2 bases from V and 3 from J; bases not matched to a gene: 7. CDR3 in DNA: TGTGCCACCAGCAGACGGAACAGGGGCGACAATCAGCCCCAGCATTTT. Protein sequence: CATSRRNRGDNQPQHF.

The DNA of the CDR3 is TGTGCCATCAGTGAGTCCCAGGGGAATCAGCCCCAGCATTTT. It codes for CAISESQGNQPQHF. The J gene is TRBJ1-5, the V gene TRBV10-3; D perhaps matches TRBD1 (6 bases). Germline-derived CDR1 and CDR2 are ENHRY and SYGVKD. The CDR3 consists of 14 residues. V lost 0 bases and J 4 bases, leaving 7 bases between the germline ends.

Of note for this clone: A read error is possible here, since a much larger clone lies one base away. V is TRBV27 and J is TRBJ1-3; D remains ambiguous. This CDR3 is 13 amino acids long. Trimming removed 3 bases from V and 0 bases from J, with 3 bases in between. Germline-derived CDR1 and CDR2 are MNHEY and SMNVEV (reference sequence). For the CDR3, the DNA is TGTGCCAGCAGTTTGCGCTCTGGAAACACCATATATTTT. Protein product: CASSLRSGNTIYF.